What follows are 19 T cell receptor beta chains derived from one specimen sequenced in a study of CD8 T cells in ankylosing spondylitis. TCRdb reprocessed the 5' RACE reads with MiXCR, giving one entry per CDR3 protein. The sample consists of some 250,000 distinct CDR3 sequences, around 11% of them appearing once. The sequencing input was blood, either unsorted or a sorted T cell fraction (not recorded which). The receptors were sampled from a male donor with ankylosing spondylitis or in good health (not recorded which).

This clonotype was counted between two and nine times. The chain is built from TRBV7-9 and TRBJ2-3, with D perhaps matching TRBD1 (5 bases). Trimming removed 5 bases from V and 4 bases from J, with 16 bases in between. The CDR3 contains 15 residues. Germline values: CDR1 SEHNR, CDR2 FQNEAQ (reference sequence). The CDR3: CASSPSGPGSDTQYF. The CDR3 DNA is TGTGCCAGCAGCCCCTCCGGGCCAGGGTCAGATACGCAGTATTTT.

V gene TRBV25-1 combines with J gene TRBJ2-5; a possible D gene is TRBD2 (6 bases). The CDR3 has 13 residues. Germline V gives CDR1 MGHDK, CDR2 SYGVNS. Trimming took off 6 bases at V and 2 bases at J, with 10 bases between the two ends. In nucleotides, the CDR3 is TGTGCCAGCAGGCCGGGACTGCAAGAGACCCAGTACTTC. It yields the protein CASRPGLQETQYF.

The chain recombines TRBV4-1 with TRBJ2-1; 8 bases are shared with TRBD2. There are 16 residues in the CDR3. CDR1 and CDR2 (germline): MGHRA, YSYEKL. Unmatched junction bases numbered 6, after V lost 4 bases and J lost 1 base. CDR3 amino acids: CASSLQGTSSYNEQFF. For the CDR3, the DNA is TGCGCCAGCAGCCTCCAGGGGACTAGTTCCTACAATGAGCAGTTCTTC.

This clonotype was seen more than once but under ten times. The V and J genes are TRBV6-2 or TRBV6-3 and TRBJ2-1; a weak D match, TRBD2 (6 bases). With 5 bases removed from V and 2 bases from J, the gap between germline ends came to 10 bases. This CDR3 is built from 14 residues. From germline, CDR1 is MNHEY and CDR2 SVGEGT. The CDR3 coding sequence is TGTGCCAGCAGTAATAGCGGCCCCTACAATGAGCAGTTCTTC. Protein: CASSNSGPYNEQFF.

This clonotype was detected only a few times. The chain carries TRBV11-2 and TRBJ2-7, with D possibly TRBD2 on 5 matching bases. Per the germline V gene, CDR1 is SGHAT and CDR2 is FQNNGV. This CDR3 spans 15 amino acids. V shed 1 base and J shed 7 bases, with 17 bases lying between them. The DNA for the CDR3 is TGTGCCAGCAGCTTAGCGACGGGAAACTACGGAGAGCAGTACTTC. Translating gives CASSLATGNYGEQYF.

This sequence joins TRBV2 and TRBJ2-1; TRBD1 aligns across 7 bases. The length of the CDR3 is 15 residues. The trim removed 5 bases at V and 10 bases at J, leaving 14 bases unmatched. The germline V gene encodes CDR1 SNHLY and CDR2 FYNNEI. The DNA for the CDR3 is TGTGCCAGCAGTTTTCGGACTCCCGCAGGGGGAGAGCAGTTCTTC. Protein sequence: CASSFRTPAGGEQFF.

The CDR3 spells CASSLILAGTGELFF. The CDR3 region has the DNA TGTGCCAGCAGCCTGATACTAGCGGGAACCGGGGAGCTGTTTTTT. This chain links TRBV5-6 with TRBJ2-2; 10 bases fit TRBD2. J gave up 5 bases and V 4 bases, and 5 bases lay outside the gene matches. The germline gives CDR1 SGHDT, CDR2 YYEEEE. The CDR3 totals 15 residues. Filled out from reference TRBV5-6 and TRBJ2-2, the complete variable domain reads DAGVTQSPTHLIKTRGQQVTLRCSPKSGHDTVSWYQQALGQGPQFIFQYYEEEERQRGNFPDRFSGHQFPNYSSELNVNALLLGDSALYLCASSLILAGTGELFFGEGSRLTVL.

This clonotype occurred many times. The V call is TRBV25-1, the J call TRBJ2-3; 10 nucleotides align to TRBD2. After removal of 8 bases from V and 1 base from J, the junction contained 0 bases not matched to a gene. The CDR3 sequence is 13 residues long. Germline V gene lookup returns CDR1 MGHDK and CDR2 SYGVNS. CDR3 loop: CASLAGGTDTQYF. CDR3 nucleotide sequence: TGTGCCAGCCTAGCGGGGGGCACAGATACGCAGTATTTT.

The table lists this clonotype with a few counts. The chain is built from TRBV6-1 and TRBJ2-7; 7 bases match TRBD1. This CDR3 comprises 15 residues. Per germline, CDR1 MNHNS and CDR2 SASEGT. J gave up 3 bases and V 0 bases, and 5 bases lay outside the gene matches. CDR3 protein: CASSEAVRGIYEQYF. In nucleotides, the CDR3 is TGTGCCAGCAGTGAAGCGGTCAGGGGGATCTACGAGCAGTACTTC.

This sequence joins TRBV10-1 and TRBJ2-3; D is perhaps TRBD1 or TRBD2 (7 bases each). With 0 bases removed from V and 2 bases from J, the gap between germline ends came to 18 bases. The CDR3 runs 18 residues. Per germline, CDR1 WNHNN and CDR2 SYGVQD (reference sequence). The CDR3 spells CASSESATGRVDTDTQYF. The DNA for the CDR3 is TGCGCCAGCAGTGAGTCGGCGACAGGGAGGGTGGACACAGATACGCAGTATTTT.

There are many counts of this clonotype. The V call is TRBV6-1, the J call TRBJ2-7; 7 bases match TRBD1. CDR3 length: 14 amino acids. V was clipped by 6 bases and J by 0 bases; unmatched bases: 5. Germline values: CDR1 MNHNS, CDR2 SASEGT. For the CDR3, the DNA is TGTGCCAGCAGACCGACAGGGAGCTCCTACGAGCAGTACTTC. Translated: CASRPTGSSYEQYF.

This clonotype was counted between two and nine times. A read error is possible here, since a much larger clone lies one base away. The chain uses TRBV6-5 and TRBJ2-1; D perhaps matches TRBD2 (6 bases). The germline V and J ends were trimmed by 4 bases and 3 bases, with 13 bases remaining between them. From germline, CDR1 is MNHEY and CDR2 SVGAGI. The CDR3 has 15 residues. As DNA, the CDR3 is TGTGCCAGCAGTTGCGGGGACTCGTTCTACAATGAGCAGTTCTTC. Residues: CASSCGDSFYNEQFF.

This clonotype was recorded many times. This chain joins TRBV20-1 and TRBJ1-4; D gene unclear. Per the germline V gene, CDR1 is DFQATT and CDR2 is SNEGSKA (reference sequence). V lost 0 bases and J lost 7, with 18 bases in between. The CDR3 runs 16 residues. The CDR3 spells CSARDRLLGNLEKLFF. The DNA for the CDR3 is TGCAGTGCTAGAGATAGGTTACTGGGGAACCTTGAAAAACTGTTTTTT.

V is TRBV6-1 and J is TRBJ1-2; no clear D. The germline V gene has CDR1 MNHNS and CDR2 SASEGT. The CDR3 consists of 16 residues. V shed 2 bases and J shed 3 bases, with 16 bases lying between them. CDR3 nucleotides: TGTGCCAGCAGTGAAAACGGGGTCTATCGCTACTATGGCTACACCTTC. Translated: CASSENGVYRYYGYTF.

This clonotype was recorded a few times. A much larger clone differs from this one at a single base, so this may be a read error. J is TRBJ2-7 and V is TRBV5-1, with no clear D. Trimming removed 1 base at V and 2 bases at J, with 10 bases between. The CDR3 has 14 amino acids. CDR1 is SGHRS, CDR2 YFSETQ, per germline. CDR3 protein: CASSLPPPTYEQYF. The CDR3 bases are TGCGCCAGCAGCTTGCCCCCACCAACCTACGAGCAGTACTTC.

This clonotype was observed many times. This chain connects TRBV12-3 or TRBV12-4 to TRBJ2-3; D gene ambiguous. Trimming removed 6 bases from V and 7 bases from J, with 11 bases in between. CDR3 length: 12 amino acids. The CDR3 DNA is TGTGCCAGCAGATCTTTTATGAATACGCAGTATTTT. This translates into CASRSFMNTQYF.

The sample holds many counts of this clonotype. The V gene is TRBV5-1, the J gene TRBJ1-1; D gene unclear. V lost 3 bases and J 8 bases, leaving 17 bases between the germline ends. The CDR3 covers 14 residues. Germline lookup yields CDR1 SGHRS and CDR2 YFSETQ. The CDR3 DNA sequence: TGCGCCAGCAGCTCGGAACCTGCGCGGGAGGAAGCTTTCTTT. Translation gives CASSSEPAREEAFF.

Comments on this clonotype: The junction does not match germline at one end; this may be a read error. This chain uses TRBV4-2 with TRBJ1-5; D not resolved. The CDR3 is made up of 18 amino acids. Germline V gene lookup returns CDR1 LGHNA and CDR2 YNFKEQ. The CDR3 DNA follows: TGTGTCAGCAGCCAAGGAGGCTTGGCCGGAGGGAGCAATCAGCCCCAGCATTTT. This encodes CVSSQGGLAGGSNQPQHF.

Only a few counts were recorded for this clonotype. This chain uses TRBV5-1 with TRBJ2-1; D is undetermined. The CDR3 covers 13 residues. Germline CDR1 is SGHRS and CDR2 is YFSETQ. V was pared by 4 bases and J by 3 bases, with 8 bases between. The CDR3 sequence: CASSGSRYNEQFF. As DNA, the CDR3 is TGCGCCAGCAGCGGCTCCCGCTACAATGAGCAGTTCTTC.